Following are 24 T cell receptor beta chains from one sample sequenced in a study of blood T cell repertoires in COVID-19 (dated by TCRdb to 2019 to 2021). Library preparation used the immunoSEQ multiplex PCR assay. This immuneACCESS table, as held by TCRdb, lists in-frame sequences with V and J called but not all clones. Of the missing ones, under half trace to an unresolved V gene in checked studies; the others have no known cause. Here the sample has 200,000 to 300,000 clones; approximately 81% occur a single time. The biggest ten clones account for around 4% of the sample. The sample taken for sequencing was peripheral blood. Every receptor here comes from a man aged 55 to 70 with acute or convalescent COVID-19.

The chain links TRBV5-1 to TRBJ2-1; TRBD2 matches 7 bases. Germline assignment: CDR1 SGHRS and CDR2 YFSETQ. Trimming cost V 4 bases and J 9 bases; bases outside gene matches: 13. The CDR3 has 15 amino acids. The CDR3: CASSLGLAGAGEQFF. The CDR3 DNA reads as TGCGCCAGCAGCCTGGGCCTGGCGGGAGCTGGTGAGCAGTTCTTC.

This clone has only a few counts. The chain uses TRBV6-2 or TRBV6-3 and TRBJ1-1; 9 bases align to TRBD1. The CDR3 consists of 15 residues. V shed 4 bases, J shed 5 bases, and the junction held 8 bases outside the gene matches. Germline loops: CDR1 MNHEY, CDR2 SVGEGT. In nucleotides, the CDR3 is TGTGCCAGCAGTTTTCCGGGACAGGGTTGGACTGAAGCTTTCTTT. Its translation is CASSFPGQGWTEAFF.

The CDR3 spells CASSHKNSGYTF. The CDR3 DNA sequence: TGTGCCAGCAGCCACAAGAACTCGGGCTACACCTTC. The chain combines TRBV3-1 (or the pseudogene TRBV3-2) with TRBJ1-2; D gene uncertain. CDR1 and CDR2 (germline): LGHDT, YNNKEL (reference sequence). This CDR3 is 12 amino acids long. Trimming removed 3 bases from V and 8 bases from J, with 10 bases in between.

J is TRBJ2-5 and V is TRBV6-6; 9 bases are a match to TRBD1. Trimming took 5 bases from V and 4 from J; bases not matched to a gene: 8. Per the germline V gene, CDR1 is MNHNY and CDR2 is SVGAGI (reference sequence). This CDR3 has 15 residues. CDR3 sequence reads: CASSRSGTGLETQYF. The CDR3 nucleotides are TGTGCCAGCAGTCGCTCCGGGACAGGGTTAGAGACCCAGTACTTC.

The chain uses TRBV6-5 and TRBJ2-7, with D possibly matching TRBD1 (6 bases). Germline CDR1 and CDR2: MNHEY and SVGAGI. The CDR3 has 14 amino acids. V gave up 9 bases and J gave up 2 bases, with 17 bases separating them. CDR3 protein: CASGTYQATYEQYF. CDR3 DNA: TGTGCCAGTGGGACATATCAGGCGACCTACGAGCAGTACTTC.

The chain recombines TRBV29-1 with TRBJ2-1, with D unresolved. V gave up 1 base and J gave up 4 bases, with 11 bases separating them. CDR3 length: 14 residues. Germline V gene data show CDR1 as SQVTM and CDR2 as ANQGSEA. The CDR3 DNA sequence: TGCAGCGTTGAAGTCCCCCCTATTTACAATGAGCAGTTCTTC. As protein: CSVEVPPIYNEQFF.

V is TRBV25-1 and J is TRBJ2-7, with D possibly being TRBD2 (6 bases). Germline CDR1 MGHDK, CDR2 SYGVNS. The CDR3 has 15 amino acids. The V gene lost 1 base and the J gene lost 6 bases, with 16 bases spanning the gap. CDR3 bases: TGTGCCAGCAGTGAATTCTGGGGGGTAGCTGGCGAGCAGTACTTC. This sequence encodes CASSEFWGVAGEQYF.

V and J are TRBV3-1 (or the pseudogene TRBV3-2) and TRBJ2-7; D perhaps matches TRBD1 (6 bases). Trimming shortened V by 0 bases and J by 4 bases, and 19 bases separated the two germline ends. Germline V lookup: CDR1 LGHDT, CDR2 YNNKEL (reference sequence). The CDR3 contains 17 residues. The CDR3 sequence: CASSQDGQLRRLYEQYF. The DNA for the CDR3 is TGTGCCAGCAGCCAAGATGGACAGTTAAGAAGGTTATACGAGCAGTACTTC.

The gene calls are TRBV9 and TRBJ2-1, with 10 bases identical to TRBD1. The CDR3 is made up of 16 amino acids. CDR1 and CDR2 (germline): SGDLS, YYNGEE. Losses at the gene ends were 0 bases for V and 6 bases for J; bases not matched to a gene: 6. The CDR3 DNA is TGTGCCAGCAGCGTAGGAGGGGACAGGGGCCCCAATGAGCAGTTCTTC. As protein: CASSVGGDRGPNEQFF.

DNA of the CDR3: TGTGCCAGCAGTCACCATAAGGGACAATGGCAGCCCCAGCATTTT. It encodes CASSHHKGQWQPQHF. The V call is TRBV6-5, the J call TRBJ1-5; D possibly corresponds to TRBD1 (6 bases). This CDR3 contains 15 residues. Germline loops: CDR1 MNHEY, CDR2 SVGAGI. The V gene lost 5 bases and the J gene lost 7 bases, with 18 bases spanning the gap.

CDR3 sequence: CASSLRGQSYNSPLHF. For the CDR3, the DNA is TGTGCCAGCTCCCTAAGGGGGCAAAGCTATAATTCACCCCTCCACTTT. The chain has TRBV18 and TRBJ1-6, with 7 bases identical to TRBD1. CDR1 and CDR2 from the germline V gene are KGHSH and LQKENI. The CDR3 is 16 residues long. The V segment lost 6 bases and the J segment 3 bases; nucleotides outside the gene matches: 8.

This chain links TRBV11-2 with TRBJ2-7; a weak D match, TRBD1 (5 bases). The CDR3 totals 13 residues. Trimming removed 3 bases from V and 6 bases from J, with 12 bases in between. Germline values: CDR1 SGHAT, CDR2 FQNNGV. The CDR3: CASSLSTESEQYF. The CDR3 DNA follows: TGTGCCAGCAGCTTGTCGACAGAATCCGAGCAGTACTTC. Full variable domain (missing parts from reference TRBV11-2 and TRBJ2-7): EAGVAQSPRYKIIEKRQSVAFWCNPISGHATLYWYQQILGQGPKLLIQFQNNGVVDDSQLPKDRFSAERLKGVDSTLKIQPAKLEDSAVYLCASSLSTESEQYFGPGTRLTVT.

The chain joins TRBV29-1 to TRBJ2-3; 8 bases agree with TRBD2. Germline V CDR1 and CDR2: SQVTM, ANQGSEA. The V gene end was trimmed by 0 bases and the J gene end by 4 bases; junction bases not matched to a gene: 9. This CDR3 region has 16 residues. The CDR3 spells CSVEDHRGGRADTQYF. Written as DNA, the CDR3 is TGCAGCGTTGAAGATCATCGGGGGGGCCGTGCAGATACGCAGTATTTT.

CDR3 DNA: TGTGCCAGCAGATCGGGACAGAACCGAAACACCATATATTTT. Translation: CASRSGQNRNTIYF. The V and J genes are TRBV6-5 and TRBJ1-3; 7 nucleotides match TRBD1. Trimming removed 6 bases from V and 5 bases from J; junction bases left unmatched: 7. This CDR3 region has 14 residues. Germline V gene sequence: CDR1 MNHEY, CDR2 SVGAGI.

In DNA form, the CDR3 reads TGTGCCAGCAGCCCGGGTAGATCACCGGAGCAGTTCTTC. Translation: CASSPGRSPEQFF. The chain has TRBV2 and TRBJ2-1; no clear D. Germline assignment: CDR1 SNHLY and CDR2 FYNNEI. With 6 bases removed from V and 10 bases from J, the gap between germline ends came to 16 bases. The length of the CDR3 is 13 residues. Based on the CDR3 plus reference TRBV2 and TRBJ2-1, the full variable domain is EPEVTQTPSHQVTQMGQEVILRCVPISNHLYFYWYRQILGQKVEFLVSFYNNEISEKSEIFDDQFSVERPDGSNFTLKIRSTKLEDSAMYFCASSPGRSPEQFFGPGTRLTVL.

V usage is TRBV7-3 and J usage is TRBJ1-1, with 9 nucleotides matching TRBD1. The CDR3 consists of 15 residues. In germline, CDR1 is SGHTA, CDR2 FQGTGA. The V segment lost 4 bases and the J segment 4 bases; nucleotides outside the gene matches: 7. CDR3 residues: CASSYTGTGITEAFF. In nucleotides, the CDR3 is TGTGCCAGCAGCTACACCGGGACAGGGATCACTGAAGCTTTCTTT.

This sequence joins TRBV6-5 and TRBJ1-1; 7 bases map to TRBD1. V lost 5 bases and J lost 10; bases outside the gene matches: 7. This CDR3 has 12 residues. Looked up from germline, CDR1 is MNHEY and CDR2 is SVGAGI. The CDR3 loop is CASSPRQGTAFF. DNA for the CDR3: TGTGCCAGCAGTCCCAGACAGGGTACAGCTTTCTTT.

The rearrangement links TRBV27 to TRBJ2-1; D gene uncertain. Germline V gives CDR1 MNHEY, CDR2 SMNVEV (reference sequence). CDR3 length equals 13 residues. Trimming removed 6 bases from V and 2 bases from J, with 8 bases in between. CDR3 protein: CASRPEPYNEQFF. The CDR3 nucleotides are TGTGCCAGCAGGCCAGAACCCTACAATGAGCAGTTCTTC.

V and J are TRBV11-2 and TRBJ2-7; 10 bases align to TRBD1. Germline CDR1 reads SGHAT; CDR2 reads FQNNGV. V shed 4 bases, J shed 3 bases, and the junction held 9 bases outside the gene matches. This CDR3 comprises 16 residues. CDR3 in amino acids: CASSYTTGQGIYEQYF. The DNA of the CDR3 is TGTGCCAGCAGCTACACAACGGGACAGGGGATCTACGAGCAGTACTTC.

This clone has only a few counts. V is TRBV6-5 and J is TRBJ1-1, with 7 bases matching TRBD1. V lost 6 bases and J lost 0; bases outside the gene matches: 4. The CDR3 length is 14 residues. Germline values: CDR1 MNHEY, CDR2 SVGAGI. DNA of the CDR3: TGTGCCAGCAGCTTCAGGGGGTTGAACACTGAAGCTTTCTTT. Residues: CASSFRGLNTEAFF.

The CDR3 sequence is CASSQDGKGPLSEQYF. CDR3 nucleotide sequence: TGCGCCAGCAGCCAAGATGGTAAGGGGCCCCTTTCCGAGCAGTACTTC. The V gene is TRBV4-3, the J gene TRBJ2-7; D is possibly TRBD1 (5 bases). CDR3 length: 16 amino acids. V was pared by 0 bases and J by 6 bases, with 18 bases between. CDR1 LGHNA and CDR2 YSLEER come from the germline V gene.

V is TRBV27 and J is TRBJ2-3; 9 bases map to TRBD2. CDR1 MNHEY and CDR2 SMNVEV come from the germline V gene (reference sequence). Trimming took 4 bases from V and 0 from J; bases not matched to a gene: 5. This CDR3 region has 16 residues. The CDR3 DNA reads as TGTGCCAGCAGTTCCCTCACTAGCGGGAGCACAGATACGCAGTATTTT. Its protein product is CASSSLTSGSTDTQYF.

This chain joins TRBV25-1 and TRBJ2-1; 16 bases are shared with TRBD2. V shed 3 bases and J 9 bases; nucleotides not matched to a gene: 2. There are 15 residues in the CDR3. Germline V gives CDR1 MGHDK, CDR2 SYGVNS. The CDR3 DNA follows: TGTGCCAGCAGTGAGGGACTAGCGGGAGGGGGTGAGCAGTTCTTC. This encodes CASSEGLAGGGEQFF.

The chain links TRBV27 to TRBJ2-3; TRBD2 might be the D (5 bases). This CDR3 is 14 amino acids long. Trimming took off 3 bases at V and 3 bases at J, with 10 bases between the two ends. Looked up from germline, CDR1 is MNHEY and CDR2 is SMNVEV (reference sequence). Here the CDR3 reads CASSLRARTDTQYF. Here the CDR3 DNA reads TGTGCCAGCAGTTTGAGGGCGCGGACAGATACGCAGTATTTT.